The clone carrying this TCR beta chain turned up a few times. The antigen remains unidentified. Sample time point: patch test 1, 2 weeks after DPC sensitization. Treatment noted: therapeutic diphenylcyclopropenone sensitization with weekly scalp DPC. These data are taken from a study of human T cells and chemical hapten exposure. Notes on the study in general: Expanded TCRs made up significantly more big CDR3 similarity clusters than controls did.

TCRdb ran MiXCR on the RACE reads and lists one entry per CDR3 protein. Counted here are tens of thousands of distinct CDR3 sequences, around a third occurring once; the ten biggest clones make up nearly 9%. V lost 1 base to trimming and J lost 0 bases, with 3 bases between them. Germline-derived CDR1 and CDR2 are KGHDR and SFDVKD. The length of the CDR3 is 13 residues. The specimen comprised whole blood, sampled in connection with sensitization to the hapten diphenylcyclopropenone (DPC). The genes are TRBV24-1 and TRBJ2-7; no clear D gene. This clonotype was obtained from a man aged 35 to 55 with alopecia areata. Some clones in this sample may be carry-over from other donors' samples. The CDR3 DNA is TGTGCCACCAGTGATTTCGCCTCCTACGAGCAGTACTTC. This encodes CATSDFASYEQYF.